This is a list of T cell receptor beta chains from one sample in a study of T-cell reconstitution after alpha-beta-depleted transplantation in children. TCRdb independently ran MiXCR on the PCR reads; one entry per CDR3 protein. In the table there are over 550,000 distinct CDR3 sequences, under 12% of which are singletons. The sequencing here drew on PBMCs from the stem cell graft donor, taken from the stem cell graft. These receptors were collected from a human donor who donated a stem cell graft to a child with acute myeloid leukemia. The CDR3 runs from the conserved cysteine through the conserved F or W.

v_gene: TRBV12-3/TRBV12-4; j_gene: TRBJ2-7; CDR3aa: CASSFLAGGPSEQYF
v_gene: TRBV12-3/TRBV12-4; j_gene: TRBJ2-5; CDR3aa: CASSDEGGRETQYF
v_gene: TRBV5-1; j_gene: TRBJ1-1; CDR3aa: CASSPGTTEAFF
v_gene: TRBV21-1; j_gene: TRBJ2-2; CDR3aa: CASSKATGGELFF
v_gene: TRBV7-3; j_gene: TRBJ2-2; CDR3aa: CASSLTVQQNTGELFF
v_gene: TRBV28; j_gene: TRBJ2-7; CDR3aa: CASSWAIQGESEQYF
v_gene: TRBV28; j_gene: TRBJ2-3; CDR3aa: CASSLSPGLAGAGDTQYF
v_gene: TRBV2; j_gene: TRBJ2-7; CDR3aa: CASSYTTGNEQYF
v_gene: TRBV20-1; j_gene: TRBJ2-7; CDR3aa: CSASWAGGTYEQYF
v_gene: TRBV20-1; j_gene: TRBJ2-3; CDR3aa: CSALPGAGSTDTQYF
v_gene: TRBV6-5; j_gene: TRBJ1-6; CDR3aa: CASSYSSRSTTNSPLHF
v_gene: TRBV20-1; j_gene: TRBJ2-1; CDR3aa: CSARDPSSNLRNEQFF
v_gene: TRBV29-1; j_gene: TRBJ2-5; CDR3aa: CSVATGTRETQYF
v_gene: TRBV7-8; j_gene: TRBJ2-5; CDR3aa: CASSSRDRGMETQYF
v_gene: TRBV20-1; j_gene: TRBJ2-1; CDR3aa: CSARTGFAEQFF
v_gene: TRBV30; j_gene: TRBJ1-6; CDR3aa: CAWSGGPGNSPLHF
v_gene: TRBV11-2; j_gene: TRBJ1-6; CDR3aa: CASSLDQVWNSPLHF
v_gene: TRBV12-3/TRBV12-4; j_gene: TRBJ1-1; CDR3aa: CASSLKGAVTEAFF
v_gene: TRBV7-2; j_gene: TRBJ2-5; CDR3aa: CASSLVPQETQYF
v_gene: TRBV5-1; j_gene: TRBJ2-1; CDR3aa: CASSLAGGLAGGYNEQFF
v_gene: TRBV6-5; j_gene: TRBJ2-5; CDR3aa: CASSYSELGAQETQYF
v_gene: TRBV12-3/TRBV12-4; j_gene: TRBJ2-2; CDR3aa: CASSPSPGQANTGELFF
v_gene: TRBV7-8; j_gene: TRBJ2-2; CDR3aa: CASSLAVSGSGSGELFF
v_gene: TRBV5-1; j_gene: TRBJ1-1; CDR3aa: CASSGGALGDTEAFF
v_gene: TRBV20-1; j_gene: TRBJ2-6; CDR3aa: CSAETFPSGANVLTF
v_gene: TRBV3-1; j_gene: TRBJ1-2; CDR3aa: CASSSHDGSANYGYTF
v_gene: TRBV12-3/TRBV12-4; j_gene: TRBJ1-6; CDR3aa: CASSLADRVFSPLHF
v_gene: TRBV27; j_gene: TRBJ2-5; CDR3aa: CASSLVGRGLRETQYF
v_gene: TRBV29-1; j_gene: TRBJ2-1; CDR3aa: CSVVSGSYNEQFF
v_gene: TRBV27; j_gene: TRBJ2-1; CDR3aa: CASSYGGRARFF
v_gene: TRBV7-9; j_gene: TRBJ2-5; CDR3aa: CASEILAGQETQYF
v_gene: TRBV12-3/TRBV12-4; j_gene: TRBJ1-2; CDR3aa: CASSSQGADGYTF
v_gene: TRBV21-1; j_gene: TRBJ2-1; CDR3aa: CASSTSSGSGLDEQFF
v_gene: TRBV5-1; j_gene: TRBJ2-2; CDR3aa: CAVKENSQAPGELFF
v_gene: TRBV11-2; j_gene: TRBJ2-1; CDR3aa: CASSSTGGTTYYNEQFF
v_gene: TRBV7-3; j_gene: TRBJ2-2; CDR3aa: CASSNLRGTGELFF
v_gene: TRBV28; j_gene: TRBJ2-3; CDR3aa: CASSGARLTDTQYF
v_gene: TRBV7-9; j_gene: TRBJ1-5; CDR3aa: CASSPITGGNQPQHF
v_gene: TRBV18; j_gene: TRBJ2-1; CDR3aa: CASSPQGLVIKEQFF
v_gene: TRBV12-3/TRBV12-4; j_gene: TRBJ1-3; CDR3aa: CATGTGNTIYF
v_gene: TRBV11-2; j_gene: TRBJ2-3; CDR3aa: CASSVQGVDTDTQYF
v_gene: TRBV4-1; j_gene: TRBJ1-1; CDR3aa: CASSPMAGGANTEAFF
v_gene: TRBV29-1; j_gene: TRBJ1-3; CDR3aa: CSVGGRGSSGNTIYF
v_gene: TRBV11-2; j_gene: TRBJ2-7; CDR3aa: CASSLEFVLGARYEQYF
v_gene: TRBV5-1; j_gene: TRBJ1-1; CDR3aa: CASSLGDGYTEAFF
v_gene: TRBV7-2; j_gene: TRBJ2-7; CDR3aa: CASTHRDGPFEQYF
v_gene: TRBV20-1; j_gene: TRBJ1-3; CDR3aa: CSARPEGNTIYF
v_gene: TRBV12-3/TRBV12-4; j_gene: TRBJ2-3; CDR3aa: CASSLRLPSPDTQYF
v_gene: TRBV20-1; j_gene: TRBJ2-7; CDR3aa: CSARAGNLYEQYF
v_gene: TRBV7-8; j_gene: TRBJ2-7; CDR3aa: CASSPSREGWDRDYEQYF
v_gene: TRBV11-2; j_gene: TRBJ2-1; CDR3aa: CASSLDRRTSGRRQFF
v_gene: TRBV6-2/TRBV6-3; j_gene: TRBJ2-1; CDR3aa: CASSYELGSYNEQFF
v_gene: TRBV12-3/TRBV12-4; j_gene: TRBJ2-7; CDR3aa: CTSSLRRGSGTSSYEQYF
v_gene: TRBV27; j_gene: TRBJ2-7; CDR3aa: CASAAGQAYEQYF
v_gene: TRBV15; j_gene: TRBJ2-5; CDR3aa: CATSFTEETQYF
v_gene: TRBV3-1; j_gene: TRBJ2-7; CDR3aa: CASRKGDEQYF